The clone carrying this T cell receptor (beta chain) was detected only a few times. The antigen remains undetermined. This entry belongs to a study of vaccination and CD4 T cells after COVID-19. Sequencing of DNA taken from cultured CD4+ T cells relied on the Oncomine TCR Beta short-read assay. TCRdb itself ran the PCR reads through MiXCR, one entry per CDR3 protein. Of about 14,000 distinct CDR3 sequences listed, 52% are singletons. The sample's treatment: approximately nine-day PBMC culture with coronavirus spike peptide pools or control peptides (ViraFEST assay). With 8.5 to 10 ug/ml peptide pools and approximately 10 IU/ml IL-2, PBMCs were cultured at 2 million to 2.5 million per well. The authors replaced half the medium with fresh IL-2 medium on days 3 and 7. Study results and caveats: Among reactive clones from convalescent patients, a median roughly 88% appeared only post-vaccination. The median SARS-CoV-2-reactive clonotype number increased from approximately 21 to 40, without statistical significance.

The CDR3 runs to 14 residues. Losses at the gene ends were 5 bases for V and 4 bases for J; bases not matched to a gene: 2. Germline assignment: CDR1 SGHTA and CDR2 FQGNSA. This clonotype was sampled from a human donor who had recovered from COVID-19. The chain combines TRBV7-2 with TRBJ2-5; 12 bases line up with TRBD2. The sequenced sample was CD4+ T cells from blood, cultured in vitro. For the CDR3, the DNA is TGTGCCAGCAGCAGGACTAGCGGGGCAGAGACCCAGTACTTC. Protein product: CASSRTSGAETQYF.